This TCR beta chain emerged from a study of blood T cell repertoires in COVID-19. Study at large: The United States, Italy and Spain supplied acute and convalescent COVID-19 samples.

The V gene's germline CDR1 is MNHNS and CDR2 SASEGT. The CDR3 spans 14 residues. Trimming took 1 base from V and 8 from J, leaving 9 bases between them. Authors' analysis steps: How many nucleated cells were present was estimated from reference gene primer amplification. Measured with immunoSEQ multiplex PCR; TCRdb has only the in-frame clones, and not every one. V, J and clone size are taken as reported in that table, and D and trimming were inferred from the DNA itself. Of more than 85,000 clones listed, more than 65% were seen once; the top ten hold less than 8%. The sequencing input was peripheral blood. The TCR sequence derives from an elderly woman with active or convalescent COVID-19. The J gene is TRBJ1-6, the V gene TRBV6-1; D unclear. CDR3 DNA sequence: TGTGCCAGCAGTGAAGTCGGCAGCGATTCACCCCTCCACTTT. It codes for CASSEVGSDSPLHF.